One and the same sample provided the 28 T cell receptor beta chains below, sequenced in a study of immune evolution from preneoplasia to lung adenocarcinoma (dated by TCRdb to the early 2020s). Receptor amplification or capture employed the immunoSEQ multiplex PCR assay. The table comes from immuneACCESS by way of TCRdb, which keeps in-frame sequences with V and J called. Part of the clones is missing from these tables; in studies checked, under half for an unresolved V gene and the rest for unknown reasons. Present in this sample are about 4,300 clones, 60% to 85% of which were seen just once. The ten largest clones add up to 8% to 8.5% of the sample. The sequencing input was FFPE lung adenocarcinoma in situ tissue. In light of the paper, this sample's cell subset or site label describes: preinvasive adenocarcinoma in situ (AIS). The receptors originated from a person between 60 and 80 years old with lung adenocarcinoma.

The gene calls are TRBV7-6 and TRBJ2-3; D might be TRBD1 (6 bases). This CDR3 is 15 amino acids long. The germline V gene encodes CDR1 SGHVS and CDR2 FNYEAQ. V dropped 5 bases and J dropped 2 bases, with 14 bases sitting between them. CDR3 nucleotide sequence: TGTGCCAGCAGCCCGCAGGGGCTCCCCACAGATACGCAGTATTTT. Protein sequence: CASSPQGLPTDTQYF.

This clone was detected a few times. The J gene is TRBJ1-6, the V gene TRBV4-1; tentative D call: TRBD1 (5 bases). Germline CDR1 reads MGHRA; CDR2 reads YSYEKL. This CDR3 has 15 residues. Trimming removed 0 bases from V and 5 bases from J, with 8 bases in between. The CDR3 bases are TGCGCCAGCAGCCAAGACGGCAGGGATAATTCACCCCTCCACTTT. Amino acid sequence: CASSQDGRDNSPLHF.

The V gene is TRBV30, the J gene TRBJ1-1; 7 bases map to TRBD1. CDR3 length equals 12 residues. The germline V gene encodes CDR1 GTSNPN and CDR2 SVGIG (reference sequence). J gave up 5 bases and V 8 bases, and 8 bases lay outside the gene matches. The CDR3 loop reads CAQGEGWTEAFF. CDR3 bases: TGTGCCCAGGGGGAAGGCTGGACTGAAGCTTTCTTT.

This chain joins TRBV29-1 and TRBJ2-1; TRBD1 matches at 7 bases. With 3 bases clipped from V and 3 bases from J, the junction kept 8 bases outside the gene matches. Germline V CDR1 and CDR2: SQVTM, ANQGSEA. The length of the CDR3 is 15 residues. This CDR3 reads CSVEIWDSNYNEQFF. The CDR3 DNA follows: TGCAGCGTTGAGATCTGGGACAGTAACTACAATGAGCAGTTCTTC.

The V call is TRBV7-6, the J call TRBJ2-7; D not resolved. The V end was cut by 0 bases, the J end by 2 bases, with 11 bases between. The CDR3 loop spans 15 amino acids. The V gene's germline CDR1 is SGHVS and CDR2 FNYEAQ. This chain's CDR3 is CASSLALEPAYEQYF. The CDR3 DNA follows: TGTGCCAGCAGCTTAGCGCTAGAACCTGCCTACGAGCAGTACTTC.

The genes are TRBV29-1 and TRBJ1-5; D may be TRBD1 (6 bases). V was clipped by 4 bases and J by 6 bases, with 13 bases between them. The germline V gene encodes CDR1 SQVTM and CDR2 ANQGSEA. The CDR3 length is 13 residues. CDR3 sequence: CSVAGGAGQPQHF. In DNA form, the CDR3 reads TGCAGCGTTGCGGGGGGGGCAGGTCAGCCCCAGCATTTT.

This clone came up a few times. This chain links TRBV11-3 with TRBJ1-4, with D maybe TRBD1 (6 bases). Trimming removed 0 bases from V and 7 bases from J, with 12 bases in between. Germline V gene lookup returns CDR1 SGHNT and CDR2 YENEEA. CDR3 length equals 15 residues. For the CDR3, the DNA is TGTGCCAGCAGCTTAGAAGGGGGGAGAGGTGAAAAACTGTTTTTT. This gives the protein CASSLEGGRGEKLFF.

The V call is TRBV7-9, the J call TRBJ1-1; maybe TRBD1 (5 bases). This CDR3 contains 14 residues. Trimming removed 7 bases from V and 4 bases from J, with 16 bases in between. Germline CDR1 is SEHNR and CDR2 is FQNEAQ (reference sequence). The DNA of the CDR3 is TGTGCCAGCACCCAGGGCAGGCGTGGCACTGAAGCTTTCTTT. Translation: CASTQGRRGTEAFF.

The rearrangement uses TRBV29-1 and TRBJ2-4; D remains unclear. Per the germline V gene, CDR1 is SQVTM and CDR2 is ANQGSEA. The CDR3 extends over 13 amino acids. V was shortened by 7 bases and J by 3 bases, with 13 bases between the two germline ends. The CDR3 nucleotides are TGCAGCGCCCTAGTTACGGGCAAAAACATTCAGTACTTC. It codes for CSALVTGKNIQYF. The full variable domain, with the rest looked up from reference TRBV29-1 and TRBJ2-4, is SAVISQKPSRDICQRGTSLTIQCQVDSQVTMMFWYRQQPGQSLTLIATANQGSEATYESGFVIDKFPISRPNLTFSTLTVSNMSPEDSSIYLCSALVTGKNIQYFGAGTRLSVL.

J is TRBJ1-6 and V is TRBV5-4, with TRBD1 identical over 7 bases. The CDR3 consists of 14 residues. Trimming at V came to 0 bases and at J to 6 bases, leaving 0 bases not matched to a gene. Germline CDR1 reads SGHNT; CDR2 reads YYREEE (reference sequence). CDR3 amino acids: CASSLGQGNSPLHF. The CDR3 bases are TGTGCCAGCAGCTTGGGACAGGGTAATTCACCCCTCCACTTT.

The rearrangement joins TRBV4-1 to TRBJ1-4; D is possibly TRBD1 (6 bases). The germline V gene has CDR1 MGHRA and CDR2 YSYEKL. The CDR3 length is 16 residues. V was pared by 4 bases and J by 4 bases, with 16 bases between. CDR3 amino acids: CASSPFQTGFNEKLFF. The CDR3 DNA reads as TGCGCCAGCAGCCCTTTCCAAACAGGGTTTAATGAAAAACTGTTTTTT.

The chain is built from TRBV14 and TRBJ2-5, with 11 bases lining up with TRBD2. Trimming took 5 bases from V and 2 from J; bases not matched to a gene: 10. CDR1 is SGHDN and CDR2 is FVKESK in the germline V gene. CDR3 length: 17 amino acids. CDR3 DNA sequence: TGTGCCAGCAGCTTACGCCGTTCTAGCGGGGGGCAAGAGACCCAGTACTTC. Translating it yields CASSLRRSSGGQETQYF.

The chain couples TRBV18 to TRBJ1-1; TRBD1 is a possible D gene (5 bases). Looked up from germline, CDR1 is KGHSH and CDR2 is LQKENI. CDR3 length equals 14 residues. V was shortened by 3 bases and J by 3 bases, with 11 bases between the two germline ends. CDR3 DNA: TGTGCCAGCTCACCGGTGGACACTTACACTGAAGCTTTCTTT. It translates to CASSPVDTYTEAFF.

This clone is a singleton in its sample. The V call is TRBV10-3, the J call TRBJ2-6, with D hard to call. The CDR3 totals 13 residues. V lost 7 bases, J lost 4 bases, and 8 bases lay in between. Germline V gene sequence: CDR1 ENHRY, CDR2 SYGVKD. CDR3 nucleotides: TGTGCCATCAAAAGCAGCGGGGCCAACGTCCTGACTTTC. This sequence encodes CAIKSSGANVLTF.

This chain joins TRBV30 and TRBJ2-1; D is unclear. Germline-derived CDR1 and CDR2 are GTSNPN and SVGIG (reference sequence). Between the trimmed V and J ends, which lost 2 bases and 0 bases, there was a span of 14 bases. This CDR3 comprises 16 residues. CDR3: CAWSLTRIGSYNEQFF. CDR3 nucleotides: TGTGCCTGGAGTCTCACCCGAATTGGCTCCTACAATGAGCAGTTCTTC.

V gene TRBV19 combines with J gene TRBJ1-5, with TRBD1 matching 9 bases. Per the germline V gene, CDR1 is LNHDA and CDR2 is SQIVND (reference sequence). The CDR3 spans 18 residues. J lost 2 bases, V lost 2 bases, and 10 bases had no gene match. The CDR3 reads CASSIWDRVLLGNQPQHF. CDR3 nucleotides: TGTGCCAGTAGTATATGGGACAGGGTTTTATTGGGCAATCAGCCCCAGCATTTT.

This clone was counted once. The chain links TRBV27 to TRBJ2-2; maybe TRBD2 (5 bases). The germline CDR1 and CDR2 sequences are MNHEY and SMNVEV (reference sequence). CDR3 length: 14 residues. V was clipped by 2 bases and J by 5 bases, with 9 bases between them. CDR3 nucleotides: TGTGCCAGCAGTTTAAGCGGAAGAACCGGGGAGCTGTTTTTT. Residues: CASSLSGRTGELFF.

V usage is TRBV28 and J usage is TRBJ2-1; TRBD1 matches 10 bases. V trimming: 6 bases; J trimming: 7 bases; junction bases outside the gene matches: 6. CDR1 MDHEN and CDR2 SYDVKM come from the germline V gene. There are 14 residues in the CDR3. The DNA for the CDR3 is TGTGCCAGCAGCTGGGGGACAGGGGCAAATGAGCAGTTCTTC. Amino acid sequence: CASSWGTGANEQFF.

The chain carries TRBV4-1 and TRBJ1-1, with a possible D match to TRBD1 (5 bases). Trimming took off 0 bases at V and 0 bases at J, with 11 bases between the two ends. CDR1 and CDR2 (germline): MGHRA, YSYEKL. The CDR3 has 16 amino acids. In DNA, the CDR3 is TGCGCCAGCAGCCAAGAAGGGGCCAGAATGAACACTGAAGCTTTCTTT. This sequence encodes CASSQEGARMNTEAFF.

Written as DNA, the CDR3 is TGTGCCAGCAGCTTAGACGACAGGGGAGAGACCCAGTACTTC. It yields the protein CASSLDDRGETQYF. The chain combines TRBV11-2 with TRBJ2-5; 8 bases map to TRBD1. CDR1 SGHAT and CDR2 FQNNGV come from the germline V gene. Unmatched junction bases numbered 1, after V lost 0 bases and J lost 4 bases. The CDR3 has 14 amino acids.

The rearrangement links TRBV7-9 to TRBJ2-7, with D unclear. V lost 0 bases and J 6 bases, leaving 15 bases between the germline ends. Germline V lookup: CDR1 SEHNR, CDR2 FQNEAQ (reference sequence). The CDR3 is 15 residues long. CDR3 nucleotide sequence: TGTGCCAGCAGCTTAGCGTTTGGGCCATCGGGCGAGCAGTACTTC. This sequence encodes CASSLAFGPSGEQYF.

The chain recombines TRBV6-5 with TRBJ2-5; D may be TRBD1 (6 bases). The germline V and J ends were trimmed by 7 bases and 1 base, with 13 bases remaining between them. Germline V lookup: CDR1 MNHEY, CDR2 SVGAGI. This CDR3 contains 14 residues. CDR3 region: CASISQDSQETQYF. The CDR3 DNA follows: TGTGCCAGCATCTCCCAGGACAGCCAAGAGACCCAGTACTTC.

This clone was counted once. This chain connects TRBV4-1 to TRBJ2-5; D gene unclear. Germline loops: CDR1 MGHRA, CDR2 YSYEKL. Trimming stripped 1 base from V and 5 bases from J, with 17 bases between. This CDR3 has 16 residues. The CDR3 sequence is CASSQVITVLGETQYF. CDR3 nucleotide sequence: TGCGCCAGCAGCCAAGTAATTACGGTCCTCGGCGAGACCCAGTACTTC.

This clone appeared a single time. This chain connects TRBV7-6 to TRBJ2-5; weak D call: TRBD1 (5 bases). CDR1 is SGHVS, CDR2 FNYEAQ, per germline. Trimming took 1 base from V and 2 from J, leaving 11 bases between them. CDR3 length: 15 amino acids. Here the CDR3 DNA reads TGTGCCAGCAGCTTAGGCCCCAGGGTACAAGAGACCCAGTACTTC. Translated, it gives CASSLGPRVQETQYF.

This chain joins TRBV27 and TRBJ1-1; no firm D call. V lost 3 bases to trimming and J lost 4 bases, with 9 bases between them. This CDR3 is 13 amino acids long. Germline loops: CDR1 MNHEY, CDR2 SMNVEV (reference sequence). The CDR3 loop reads CASSFTSGTEAFF. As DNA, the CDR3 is TGTGCCAGCAGTTTCACCTCGGGCACTGAAGCTTTCTTT.

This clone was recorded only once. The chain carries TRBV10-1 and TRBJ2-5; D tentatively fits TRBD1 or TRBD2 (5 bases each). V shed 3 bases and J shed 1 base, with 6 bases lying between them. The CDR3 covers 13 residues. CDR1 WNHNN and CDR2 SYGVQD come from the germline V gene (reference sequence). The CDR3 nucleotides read TGCGCCAGCAGTGAAGGGACCCAAGAGACCCAGTACTTC. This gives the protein CASSEGTQETQYF.

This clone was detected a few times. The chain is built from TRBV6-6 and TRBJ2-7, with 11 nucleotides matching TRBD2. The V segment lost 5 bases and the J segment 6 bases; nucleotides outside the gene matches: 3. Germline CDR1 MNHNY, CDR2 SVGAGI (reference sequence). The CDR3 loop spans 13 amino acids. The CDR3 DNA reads TGTGCCAGCAGTCCTGGGACTAGCGGCGAGCAGTACTTC. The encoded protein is CASSPGTSGEQYF.

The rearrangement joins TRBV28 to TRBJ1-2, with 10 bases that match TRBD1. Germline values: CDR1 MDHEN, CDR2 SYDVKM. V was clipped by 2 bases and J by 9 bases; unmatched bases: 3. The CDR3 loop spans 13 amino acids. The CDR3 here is CASSLRDRGSYTF. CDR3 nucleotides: TGTGCCAGCAGTTTAAGGGACAGGGGTAGCTACACCTTC.